These 25 T cell receptor beta chains came from one sample sequenced in a study of blood T cell repertoires in COVID-19. TCRdb's copy holds only in-frame clones and misses some; the assay was immunoSEQ multiplex PCR. The sample has just under 95,000 clones; around 80% are singletons. Sequencing was carried out using peripheral blood. These receptors were taken from a man aged 50 or older who had recovered from COVID-19.

This clone was counted a few times. The rearrangement links TRBV3-1 (or the pseudogene TRBV3-2) to TRBJ1-4; TRBD1 agrees at 8 bases. The V gene's germline CDR1 is LGHDT and CDR2 YNNKEL (reference sequence). The CDR3 length is 15 residues. V lost 6 bases and J lost 6; bases outside the gene matches: 9. This CDR3 is CASRQTGVVDEKLFF. The CDR3 DNA reads TGTGCCAGCAGACAGACAGGGGTAGTGGATGAAAAACTGTTTTTT.

V gene TRBV6-5 combines with J gene TRBJ1-2; 8 bases match TRBD1. Germline loops: CDR1 MNHEY, CDR2 SVGAGI. Trimming at V came to 2 bases and at J to 1 base, leaving 6 bases not matched to a gene. The CDR3 runs to 16 residues. The CDR3 spells CASSYGTGRGNYGYTF. The CDR3 DNA reads TGTGCCAGCAGTTACGGGACAGGACGGGGTAACTATGGCTACACCTTC.

The chain joins TRBV7-9 to TRBJ2-2, with TRBD1 identical over 7 bases. V was clipped by 0 bases and J by 4 bases; unmatched bases: 8. In germline, CDR1 is SEHNR, CDR2 FQNEAQ (reference sequence). The length of the CDR3 is 17 residues. The CDR3 DNA reads TGTGCCAGCAGCTTAGCACTCGGACAGGCCTTCACCGGGGAGCTGTTTTTT. Translated, it gives CASSLALGQAFTGELFF.

The chain employs TRBV9 and TRBJ2-1, with D possibly matching TRBD2 (5 bases). Trimming stripped 0 bases from V and 6 bases from J, with 13 bases between. Germline values: CDR1 SGDLS, CDR2 YYNGEE. This CDR3 region has 15 residues. CDR3 nucleotides: TGTGCCAGCAGCGTAGTGGCGCTAGCAGGCAATGAGCAGTTCTTC. It codes for CASSVVALAGNEQFF. Looking up the rest from reference TRBV9 and TRBJ2-1 gives the full variable domain: DSGVTQTPKHLITATGQRVTLRCSPRSGDLSVYWYQQSLDQGLQFLIQYYNGEERAKGNILERFSAQQFPDLHSELNLSSLELGDSALYFCASSVVALAGNEQFFGPGTRLTVL.

The J gene is TRBJ2-7, the V gene TRBV14; 8 bases line up with TRBD1. Germline CDR1 is SGHDN and CDR2 is FVKESK. CDR3 size: 15 residues. The V and J ends lost 4 bases and 2 bases, in that order; junction bases with no gene match: 7. CDR3 residues: CASSPHPTGAYEQYF. CDR3 bases: TGTGCCAGCAGCCCTCACCCGACAGGGGCCTACGAGCAGTACTTC.

This chain connects TRBV3-1 (or the pseudogene TRBV3-2) to TRBJ1-1, with D hard to call. This CDR3 spans 14 amino acids. V lost 2 bases and J 4 bases, leaving 11 bases between the germline ends. The germline CDR1 and CDR2 sequences are LGHDT and YNNKEL (reference sequence). CDR3 coding DNA: TGTGCCAGCAGCCAATTCGGGTGGAGCACTGAAGCTTTCTTT. It encodes CASSQFGWSTEAFF.

The chain is built from TRBV5-4 and TRBJ2-7; 11 nucleotides line up with TRBD1. Germline V gene data show CDR1 as SGHNT and CDR2 as YYREEE (reference sequence). CDR3 length: 15 residues. V was pared by 3 bases and J by 3 bases, with 5 bases of the junction left unmatched. The CDR3 here is CASSSPGQGVYEQYF. The DNA of the CDR3 is TGTGCCAGCAGCTCTCCGGGACAGGGGGTCTACGAGCAGTACTTC.

The V gene is TRBV2, the J gene TRBJ2-2, with TRBD1 matching over 8 bases. Germline V gene lookup returns CDR1 SNHLY and CDR2 FYNNEI. The CDR3 has 14 residues. The V segment lost 6 bases and the J segment 5 bases; nucleotides outside the gene matches: 5. The CDR3 sequence: CASRDRESTGELFF. The CDR3 bases are TGTGCCAGCAGGGACAGGGAATCAACCGGGGAGCTGTTTTTT. The full variable domain, completed using reference TRBV2 and TRBJ2-2, is EPEVTQTPSHQVTQMGQEVILRCVPISNHLYFYWYRQILGQKVEFLVSFYNNEISEKSEIFDDQFSVERPDGSNFTLKIRSTKLEDSAMYFCASRDRESTGELFFGEGSRLTVL.

This rearrangement joins TRBV5-1 to TRBJ2-2; 9 bases agree with TRBD1. With V trimmed by 0 bases and J by 5 bases, 2 bases remained unmatched. CDR3 length equals 15 residues. Germline V gene sequence: CDR1 SGHRS, CDR2 YFSETQ. CDR3 loop: CASSLGTGVTGELFF. In nucleotides, the CDR3 is TGCGCCAGCAGCTTGGGGACAGGGGTTACCGGGGAGCTGTTTTTT.

The chain links TRBV5-4 to TRBJ1-5, with 9 bases identical to TRBD1. This CDR3 is 15 amino acids long. Germline V CDR1 and CDR2: SGHNT, YYREEE (reference sequence). J lost 5 bases, V lost 2 bases, and 5 bases had no gene match. CDR3 in amino acids: CASSLKGQGDQPQHF. DNA for the CDR3: TGTGCCAGCAGCTTAAAGGGACAGGGAGATCAGCCCCAGCATTTT.

V and J are TRBV28 and TRBJ1-3, with D perhaps matching TRBD1 (6 bases). From germline, CDR1 is MDHEN and CDR2 SYDVKM. This CDR3 region has 16 residues. V was trimmed by 6 bases and J by 0 bases, leaving 15 bases between them. The CDR3 reads CASSRGGRSSGNTIYF. DNA for the CDR3: TGTGCCAGCAGCCGAGGGGGACGGAGCTCTGGAAACACCATATATTTT.

This clone was counted only a few times. The chain combines TRBV6-2 or TRBV6-3 with TRBJ2-7, with TRBD2 matching 7 bases. J was trimmed by 9 bases and V by 2 bases; bases with no gene match: 13. Germline V gene data show CDR1 as MNHEY and CDR2 as SVGEGT. The CDR3 length is 15 residues. The CDR3 bases are TGTGCCAGCAGTTACGCGGGAGAGGATGGACACGCGCAGTACTTC. This gives the protein CASSYAGEDGHAQYF.

CDR3 region: CASSSPGLLNTEAFF. CDR3 in DNA: TGTGCCAGCAGCTCACCCGGACTCTTGAACACTGAAGCTTTCTTT. V usage is TRBV5-4 and J usage is TRBJ1-1; unclear D gene. Trimming left V 3 bases short and J 0 bases short, with 12 bases between. The CDR3 is 15 amino acids. The V gene's germline CDR1 is SGHNT and CDR2 YYREEE (reference sequence).

As DNA, the CDR3 is TGTGCCAGCAGTTACGGGGCTAGCGGGACTTTTACGGACACCGGGGAGCTGTTTTTT. It is translated as CASSYGASGTFTDTGELFF. The J gene is TRBJ2-2, the V gene TRBV6-2 or TRBV6-3; 9 bases are a match to TRBD2. The CDR3 consists of 19 residues. V trimming: 2 bases; J trimming: 3 bases; junction bases outside the gene matches: 13. The germline CDR1 and CDR2 sequences are MNHEY and SVGEGT.

The chain joins TRBV28 to TRBJ1-6; 9 positions agree with TRBD1. The germline gives CDR1 MDHEN, CDR2 SYDVKM. This CDR3 spans 17 amino acids. V lost 5 bases, J lost 8 bases, and 13 bases stayed unmatched. CDR3: CASSRTGGAAGYSPLHF. CDR3 nucleotide sequence: TGTGCCAGCAGTCGTACAGGGGGCGCTGCCGGTTATTCACCCCTCCACTTT.

This clone was recorded a few times. The chain links TRBV9 to TRBJ2-3; 9 bases match TRBD2. The V gene's germline CDR1 is SGDLS and CDR2 YYNGEE. V dropped 2 bases and J dropped 6; count of bases not matched to a gene: 10. The CDR3 covers 16 residues. The CDR3 loop is CASSVGGRARTDTQYF. CDR3 bases: TGTGCCAGCAGCGTCGGCGGGAGGGCTCGAACCGATACGCAGTATTTT.

The J gene is TRBJ2-1, the V gene TRBV4-1; 10 bases map to TRBD2. Germline assignment: CDR1 MGHRA and CDR2 YSYEKL. After removal of 0 bases from V and 6 bases from J, the junction contained 8 bases not matched to a gene. The CDR3 runs 17 residues. The DNA for the CDR3 is TGCGCCAGCAGCCAAGATCGAGCGGGAGGGCCGGGCAATGAGCAGTTCTTC. Translating gives CASSQDRAGGPGNEQFF.

This clone has more than one count but fewer than ten. The chain employs TRBV2 and TRBJ1-2, with D unresolved. Germline CDR1 and CDR2: SNHLY and FYNNEI. V was pared by 3 bases and J by 4 bases, with 9 bases between. This CDR3 has 13 amino acids. The CDR3 DNA reads as TGTGCCAGCAGTGACGCAGGTAGCTATGGCTACACCTTC. Amino acid sequence: CASSDAGSYGYTF.

The rearrangement links TRBV2 to TRBJ1-2; D is ambiguous. This CDR3 contains 15 residues. CDR1 and CDR2 from the germline V gene are SNHLY and FYNNEI. Trimming removed 4 bases from V and 8 bases from J, with 20 bases in between. The DNA for the CDR3 is TGTGCCAGCAGTGTGCTTATCCCCTCACCGGGGGGCTACACCTTC. Its translation: CASSVLIPSPGGYTF.

J is TRBJ1-2 and V is TRBV24-1, with TRBD1 matching 8 bases. Trimming removed 9 bases from V and 8 bases from J; junction bases left unmatched: 13. The germline V gene encodes CDR1 KGHDR and CDR2 SFDVKD. The CDR3 totals 14 residues. The CDR3 DNA is TGTGCCACCCGTGGGGCCGGACAGGGAGGCGGCTACACCTTC. Translating it yields CATRGAGQGGGYTF.

This chain joins TRBV7-3 and TRBJ2-6; D uncertain. The CDR3 has 14 amino acids. Per the germline V gene, CDR1 is SGHTA and CDR2 is FQGTGA. V was cut by 10 bases and J by 2 bases, with 12 bases left in between. The CDR3 nucleotides read TGTGCCATCGCTAGAGAGGCTGGGGCCAACGTCCTGACTTTC. It codes for CAIAREAGANVLTF.

The rearrangement joins TRBV5-6 to TRBJ2-2, with a tentative D call TRBD2 (7 bases). V shed 5 bases and J shed 6 bases, with 23 bases lying between them. The germline CDR1 and CDR2 sequences are SGHDT and YYEEEE. The CDR3 length is 17 residues. CDR3 sequence: CASRERRGARWAGELFF. For the CDR3, the DNA is TGTGCCAGCAGAGAACGACGGGGGGCGCGTTGGGCCGGGGAGCTGTTTTTT.

This chain joins TRBV7-6 and TRBJ2-3; 16 bases fit TRBD2. The J segment lost 0 bases and the V segment lost 4 bases, leaving 10 bases of the junction unmatched. CDR3 length equals 20 residues. Per the germline V gene, CDR1 is SGHVS and CDR2 is FNYEAQ. The CDR3 sequence is CASSSRRGLAGGLSTDTQYF. The CDR3 DNA sequence: TGTGCCAGCAGCTCCCGGCGGGGACTAGCGGGAGGGCTAAGCACAGATACGCAGTATTTT.

The CDR3: CASSQSAGRGGLNEQFF. For the CDR3, the DNA is TGTGCCAGCAGCCAATCTGCAGGGCGGGGGGGCCTAAATGAGCAGTTCTTC. The chain uses TRBV16 and TRBJ2-1; 9 nucleotides align to TRBD2. V was pared by 0 bases and J by 7 bases, with 10 bases of the junction left unmatched. CDR3 size: 17 residues. Per the germline V gene, CDR1 is KGHSY and CDR2 is FQNENV. The variable domain in full, completed from reference TRBV16 and TRBJ2-1, reads GEEVAQTPKHLVRGEGQKAKLYCAPIKGHSYVFWYQQVLKNEFKFLISFQNENVFDETGMPKERFSAKCLPNSPCSLEIQATKLEDSAVYFCASSQSAGRGGLNEQFFGPGTRLTVL.

This rearrangement joins TRBV7-3 to TRBJ2-3, with 8 nucleotides matching TRBD2. The CDR3 has 16 residues. The V gene's germline CDR1 is SGHTA and CDR2 FQGTGA. V dropped 5 bases and J dropped 2; count of bases not matched to a gene: 9. In DNA, the CDR3 is TGTGCCAGCAGCCCGCAAGCGGGAGACCTCACAGATACGCAGTATTTT. This codes for CASSPQAGDLTDTQYF.